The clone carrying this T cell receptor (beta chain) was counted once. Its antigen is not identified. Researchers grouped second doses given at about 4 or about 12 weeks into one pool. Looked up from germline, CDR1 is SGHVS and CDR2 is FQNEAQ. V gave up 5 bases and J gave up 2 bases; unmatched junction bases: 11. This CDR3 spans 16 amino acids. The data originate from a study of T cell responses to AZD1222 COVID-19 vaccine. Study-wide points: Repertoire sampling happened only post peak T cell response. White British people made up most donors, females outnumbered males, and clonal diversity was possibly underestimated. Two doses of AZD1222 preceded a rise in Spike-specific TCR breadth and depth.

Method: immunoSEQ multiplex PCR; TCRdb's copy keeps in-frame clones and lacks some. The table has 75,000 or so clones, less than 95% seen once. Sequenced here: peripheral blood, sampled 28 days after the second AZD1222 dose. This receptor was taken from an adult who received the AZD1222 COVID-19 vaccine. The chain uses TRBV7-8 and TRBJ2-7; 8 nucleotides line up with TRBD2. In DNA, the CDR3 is TGTGCCAGCAGCCTGTCTAGCGGGCCACGGGCCTACGAGCAGTACTTC. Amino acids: CASSLSSGPRAYEQYF.